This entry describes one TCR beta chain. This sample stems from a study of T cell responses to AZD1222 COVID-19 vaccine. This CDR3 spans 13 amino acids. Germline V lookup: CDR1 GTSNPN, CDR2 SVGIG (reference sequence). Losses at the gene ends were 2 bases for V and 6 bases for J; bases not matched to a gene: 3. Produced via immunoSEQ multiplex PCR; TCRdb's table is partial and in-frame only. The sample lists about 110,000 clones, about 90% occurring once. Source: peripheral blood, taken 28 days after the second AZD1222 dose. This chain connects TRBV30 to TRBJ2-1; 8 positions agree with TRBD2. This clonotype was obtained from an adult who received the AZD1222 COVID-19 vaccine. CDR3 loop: CAWSPGGVNEQFF. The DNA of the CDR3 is TGTGCCTGGAGTCCGGGAGGGGTCAATGAGCAGTTCTTC.